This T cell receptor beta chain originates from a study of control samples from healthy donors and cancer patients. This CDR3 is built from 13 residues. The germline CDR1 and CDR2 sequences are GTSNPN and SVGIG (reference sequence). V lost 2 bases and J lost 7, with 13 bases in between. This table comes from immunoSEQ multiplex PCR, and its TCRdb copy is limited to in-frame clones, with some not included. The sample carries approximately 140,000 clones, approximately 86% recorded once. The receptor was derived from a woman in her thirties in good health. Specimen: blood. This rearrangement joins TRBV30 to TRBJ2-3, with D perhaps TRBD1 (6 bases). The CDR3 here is CAWSLTGSNTQYF. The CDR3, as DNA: TGTGCCTGGAGTTTGACAGGTTCAAATACGCAGTATTTT.